This TCR beta chain was documented in a study of blood T cell repertoires in COVID-19. Whole-study context: The study drew acute and convalescent COVID-19 samples from the United States, Italy and Spain. The cDNA or gDNA used as material had been derived from T cells, B-cell-depleted T cells, or PBMCs.

Method: immunoSEQ multiplex PCR; TCRdb's copy keeps in-frame clones and lacks some. Found here are about 200,000 clones, about 81% of them singletons; the top ten hold approximately 8.4%. Per germline, CDR1 SQVTM and CDR2 ANQGSEA. The CDR3 consists of 13 residues. Trimming cost V 6 bases and J 4 bases, with 15 bases left between them. The sequence derives from a woman over 75 with COVID-19, enrolled during active disease. J is TRBJ1-1 and V is TRBV29-1; tentative D call: TRBD1 (5 bases). Material: peripheral blood. The CDR3 spells CSVARRGLTEAFF. In DNA form, the CDR3 reads TGCAGCGTGGCCCGGCGGGGACTCACTGAAGCTTTCTTT.